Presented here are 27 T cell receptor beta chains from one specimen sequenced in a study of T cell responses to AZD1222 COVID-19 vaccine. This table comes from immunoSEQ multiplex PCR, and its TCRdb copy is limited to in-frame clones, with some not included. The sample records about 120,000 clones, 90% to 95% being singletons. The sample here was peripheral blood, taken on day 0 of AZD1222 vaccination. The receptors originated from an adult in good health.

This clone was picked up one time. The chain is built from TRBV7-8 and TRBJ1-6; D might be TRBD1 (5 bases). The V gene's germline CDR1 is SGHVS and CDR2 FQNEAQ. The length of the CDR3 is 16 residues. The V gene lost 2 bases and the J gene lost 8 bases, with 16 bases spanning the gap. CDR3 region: CASSLYGDGGDSPLHF. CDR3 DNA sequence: TGTGCCAGCAGCTTATACGGCGACGGGGGTGATTCACCCCTCCACTTT.

CDR3 nucleotides: TGTGCCAGCACTACCAGGGAGTCCTACAATGAGCAGTTCTTC. This sequence encodes CASTTRESYNEQFF. This chain joins TRBV2 and TRBJ2-1; D is perhaps TRBD1 or TRBD2 (5 bases each). The germline gives CDR1 SNHLY, CDR2 FYNNEI. Deletions cut 7 bases from V and 1 base from J, with 11 bases between. The CDR3 consists of 14 residues. Together with reference TRBV2 and TRBJ2-1, the CDR3 gives the full variable domain: EPEVTQTPSHQVTQMGQEVILRCVPISNHLYFYWYRQILGQKVEFLVSFYNNEISEKSEIFDDQFSVERPDGSNFTLKIRSTKLEDSAMYFCASTTRESYNEQFFGPGTRLTVL.

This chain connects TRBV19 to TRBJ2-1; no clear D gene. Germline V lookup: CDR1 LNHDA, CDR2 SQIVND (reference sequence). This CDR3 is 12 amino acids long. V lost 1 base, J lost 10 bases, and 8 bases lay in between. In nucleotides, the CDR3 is TGTGCCAGTAGTATAGTGCCCATGGAGCAGTTCTTC. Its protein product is CASSIVPMEQFF.

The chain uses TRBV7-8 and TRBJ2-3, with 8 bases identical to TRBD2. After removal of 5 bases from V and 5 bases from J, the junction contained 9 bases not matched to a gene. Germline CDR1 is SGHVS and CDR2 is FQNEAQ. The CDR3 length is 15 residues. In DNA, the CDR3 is TGTGCCAGCAGCCCGGAGCGGGAGTATGAAGATACGCAGTATTTT. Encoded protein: CASSPEREYEDTQYF. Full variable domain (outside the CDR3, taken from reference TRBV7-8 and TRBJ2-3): GAGVSQSPRYKVAKRGQDVALRCDPISGHVSLFWYQQALGQGPEFLTYFQNEAQLDKSGLPSDRFFAERPEGSVSTLKIQRTQQEDSAVYLCASSPEREYEDTQYFGPGTRLTVL.

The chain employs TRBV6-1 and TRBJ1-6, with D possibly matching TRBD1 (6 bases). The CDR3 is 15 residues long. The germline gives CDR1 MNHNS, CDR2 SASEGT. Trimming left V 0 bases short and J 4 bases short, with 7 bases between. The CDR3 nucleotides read TGTGCCAGCAGTGAAGCAACAGGGTATAATTCACCCCTCCACTTT. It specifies CASSEATGYNSPLHF.

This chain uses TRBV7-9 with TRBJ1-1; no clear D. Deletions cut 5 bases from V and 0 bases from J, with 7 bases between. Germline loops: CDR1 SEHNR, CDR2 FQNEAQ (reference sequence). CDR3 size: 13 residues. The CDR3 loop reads CASSDQMNTEAFF. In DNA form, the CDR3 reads TGTGCCAGCAGCGATCAAATGAACACTGAAGCTTTCTTT.

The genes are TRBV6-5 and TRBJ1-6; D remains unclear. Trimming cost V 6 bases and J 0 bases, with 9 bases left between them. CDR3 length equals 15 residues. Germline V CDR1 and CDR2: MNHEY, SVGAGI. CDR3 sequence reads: CASRRANSYNSPLHF. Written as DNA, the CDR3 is TGTGCCAGCAGGAGAGCCAACTCCTATAATTCACCCCTCCACTTT.

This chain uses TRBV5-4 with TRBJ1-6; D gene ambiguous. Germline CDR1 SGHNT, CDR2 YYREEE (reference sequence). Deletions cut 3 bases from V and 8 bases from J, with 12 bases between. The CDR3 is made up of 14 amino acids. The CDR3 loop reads CASSSRSRDSPLHF. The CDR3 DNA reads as TGTGCCAGCAGCTCCAGGTCGAGGGATTCACCCCTCCACTTT.

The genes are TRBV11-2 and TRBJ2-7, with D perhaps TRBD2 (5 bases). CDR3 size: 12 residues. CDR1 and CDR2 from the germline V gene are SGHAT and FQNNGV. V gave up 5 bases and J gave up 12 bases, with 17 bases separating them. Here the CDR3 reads CASSLGPGSGYF. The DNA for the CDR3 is TGTGCCAGCAGCCTAGGCCCGGGATCGGGGTACTTC.

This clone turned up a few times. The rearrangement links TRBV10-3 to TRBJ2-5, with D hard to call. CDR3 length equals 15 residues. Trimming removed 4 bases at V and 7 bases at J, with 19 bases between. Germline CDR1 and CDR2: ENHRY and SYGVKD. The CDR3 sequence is CAISGRQAGDGTQYF. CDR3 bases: TGTGCCATCAGTGGTAGACAAGCTGGCGATGGGACCCAGTACTTC.

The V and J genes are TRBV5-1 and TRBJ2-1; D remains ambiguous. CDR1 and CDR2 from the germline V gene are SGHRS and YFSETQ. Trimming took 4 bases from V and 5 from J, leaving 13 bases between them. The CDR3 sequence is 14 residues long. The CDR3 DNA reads TGCGCCAGCAGCCTTGGATCCCAAAACAATGAGCAGTTCTTC. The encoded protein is CASSLGSQNNEQFF.

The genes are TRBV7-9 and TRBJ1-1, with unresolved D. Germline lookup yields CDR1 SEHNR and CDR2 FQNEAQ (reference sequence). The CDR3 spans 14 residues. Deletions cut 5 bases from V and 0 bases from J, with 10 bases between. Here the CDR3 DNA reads TGTGCCAGCAGCCCGAGGGCAATGAACACTGAAGCTTTCTTT. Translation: CASSPRAMNTEAFF.

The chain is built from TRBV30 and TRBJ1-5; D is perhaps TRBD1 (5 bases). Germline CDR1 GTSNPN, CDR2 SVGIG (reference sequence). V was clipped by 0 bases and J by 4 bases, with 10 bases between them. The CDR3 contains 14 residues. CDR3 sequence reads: CAWSVRAGNQPQHF. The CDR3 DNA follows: TGTGCCTGGAGTGTACGGGCAGGGAATCAGCCCCAGCATTTT.

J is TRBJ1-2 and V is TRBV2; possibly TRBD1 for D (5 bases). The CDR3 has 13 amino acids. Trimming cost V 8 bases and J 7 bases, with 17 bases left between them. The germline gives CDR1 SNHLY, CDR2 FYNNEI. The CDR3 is CASGELGRGGYTF. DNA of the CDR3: TGTGCCAGCGGGGAATTGGGGCGAGGTGGCTACACCTTC.

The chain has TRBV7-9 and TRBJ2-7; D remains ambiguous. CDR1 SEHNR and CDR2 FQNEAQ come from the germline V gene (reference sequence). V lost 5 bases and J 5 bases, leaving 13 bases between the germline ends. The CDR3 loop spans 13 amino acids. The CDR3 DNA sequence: TGTGCCAGCAGCGTAAGGGTATCGGACGAGCAGTACTTC. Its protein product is CASSVRVSDEQYF.

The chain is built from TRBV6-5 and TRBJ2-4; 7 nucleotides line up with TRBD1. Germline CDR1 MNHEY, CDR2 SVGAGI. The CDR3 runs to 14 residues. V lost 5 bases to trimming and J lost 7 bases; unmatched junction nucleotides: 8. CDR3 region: CASSRDRDKNIQYF. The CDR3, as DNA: TGTGCCAGCAGTCGCGACAGGGACAAGAACATTCAGTACTTC.

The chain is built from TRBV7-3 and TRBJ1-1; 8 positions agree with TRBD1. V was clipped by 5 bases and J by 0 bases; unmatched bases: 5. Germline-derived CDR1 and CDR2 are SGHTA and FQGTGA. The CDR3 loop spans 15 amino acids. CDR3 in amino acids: CASSQATGVNTEAFF. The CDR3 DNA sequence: TGTGCCAGCAGCCAAGCGACAGGGGTGAACACTGAAGCTTTCTTT. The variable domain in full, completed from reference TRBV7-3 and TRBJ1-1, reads GAGVSQTPSNKVTEKGKYVELRCDPISGHTALYWYRQSLGQGPEFLIYFQGTGAADDSGLPNDRFFAVRPEGSVSTLKIQRTERGDSAVYLCASSQATGVNTEAFFGQGTRLTVV.

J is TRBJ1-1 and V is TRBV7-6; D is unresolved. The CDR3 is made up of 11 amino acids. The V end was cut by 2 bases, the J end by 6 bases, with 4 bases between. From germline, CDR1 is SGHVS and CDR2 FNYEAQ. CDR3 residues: CASSLSPEAFF. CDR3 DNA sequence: TGTGCCAGCAGCTTAAGTCCTGAAGCTTTCTTT.

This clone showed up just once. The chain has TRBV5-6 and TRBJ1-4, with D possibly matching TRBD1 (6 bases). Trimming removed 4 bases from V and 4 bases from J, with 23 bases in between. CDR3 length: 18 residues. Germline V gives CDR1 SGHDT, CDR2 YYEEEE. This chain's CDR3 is CASSRDRTPFHLNEKLFF. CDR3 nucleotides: TGTGCCAGCAGCAGAGACAGGACCCCTTTCCACCTTAATGAAAAACTGTTTTTT.

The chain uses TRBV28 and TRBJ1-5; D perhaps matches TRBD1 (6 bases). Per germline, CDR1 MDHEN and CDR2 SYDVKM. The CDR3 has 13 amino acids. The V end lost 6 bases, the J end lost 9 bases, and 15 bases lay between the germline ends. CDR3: CASRPRGALPQHF. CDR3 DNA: TGTGCCAGCAGGCCCAGGGGTGCTCTGCCCCAGCATTTT.

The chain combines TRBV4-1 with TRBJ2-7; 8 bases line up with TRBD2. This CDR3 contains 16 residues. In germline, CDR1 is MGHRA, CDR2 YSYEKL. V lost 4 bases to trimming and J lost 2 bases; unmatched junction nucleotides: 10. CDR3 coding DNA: TGCGCCAGCAGCCCCCTCGTAGCGGGACGTACCTACGAGCAGTACTTC. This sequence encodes CASSPLVAGRTYEQYF.

This CDR3 reads CASSIAEGLNYGYTF. The DNA for the CDR3 is TGTGCCAGTAGTATAGCGGAGGGGCTCAACTATGGCTACACCTTC. The chain uses TRBV19 and TRBJ1-2, with a weak D call TRBD1 (5 bases). The V and J ends lost 1 base and 2 bases respectively, with 11 bases between them. In germline, CDR1 is LNHDA, CDR2 SQIVND (reference sequence). The CDR3 sequence is 15 residues long. The whole variable domain, filled in from reference TRBV19 and TRBJ1-2, reads DGGITQSPKYLFRKEGQNVTLSCEQNLNHDAMYWYRQDPGQGLRLIYYSQIVNDFQKGDIAEGYSVSREKKESFPLTVTSAQKNPTAFYLCASSIAEGLNYGYTFGSGTRLTVV.

The CDR3 DNA reads TGTGCCATCAGTAGCGGGACCACCTACAATGAGCAGTTCTTC. Its protein product is CAISSGTTYNEQFF. V is TRBV10-3 and J is TRBJ2-1; TRBD2 aligns across 7 bases. Germline V gene data show CDR1 as ENHRY and CDR2 as SYGVKD. The CDR3 runs 14 residues. V trimming: 5 bases; J trimming: 2 bases; junction bases outside the gene matches: 3.

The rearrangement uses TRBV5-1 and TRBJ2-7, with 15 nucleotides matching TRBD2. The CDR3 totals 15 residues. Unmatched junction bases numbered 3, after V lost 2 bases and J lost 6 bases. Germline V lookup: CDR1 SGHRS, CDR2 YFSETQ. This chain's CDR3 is CASSFGLAGGPEQYF. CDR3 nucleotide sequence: TGCGCCAGCAGCTTCGGACTAGCGGGAGGGCCCGAGCAGTACTTC. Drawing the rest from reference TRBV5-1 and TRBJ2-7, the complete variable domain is KAGVTQTPRYLIKTRGQQVTLSCSPISGHRSVSWYQQTPGQGLQFLFEYFSETQRNKGNFPGRFSGRQFSNSRSEMNVSTLELGDSALYLCASSFGLAGGPEQYFGPGTRLTVT.

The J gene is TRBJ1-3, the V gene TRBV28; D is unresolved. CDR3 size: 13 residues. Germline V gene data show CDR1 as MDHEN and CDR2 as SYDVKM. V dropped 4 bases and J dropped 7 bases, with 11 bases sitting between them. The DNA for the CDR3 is TGTGCCAGCAGTTCAGGAAAAGGGAACACCATATATTTT. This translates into CASSSGKGNTIYF.

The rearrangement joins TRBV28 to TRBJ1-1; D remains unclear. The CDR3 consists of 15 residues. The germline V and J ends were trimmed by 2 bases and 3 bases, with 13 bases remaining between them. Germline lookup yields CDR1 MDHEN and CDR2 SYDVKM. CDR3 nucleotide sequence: TGTGCCAGCAGTTTAAACCTTGCCCCCTACACTGAAGCTTTCTTT. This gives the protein CASSLNLAPYTEAFF.

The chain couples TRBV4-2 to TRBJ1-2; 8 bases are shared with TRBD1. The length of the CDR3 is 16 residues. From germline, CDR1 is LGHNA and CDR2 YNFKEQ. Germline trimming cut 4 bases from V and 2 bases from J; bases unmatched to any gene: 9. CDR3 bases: TGTGCCAGCAGCCCGGAAAGGACAGGGTTAAACTATGGCTACACCTTC. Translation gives CASSPERTGLNYGYTF.